The 5 T cell receptor beta chains given below trace back to one sample, sequenced in a study of cytomegalovirus exposure and HLA in healthy donors. It was with 60 Vbeta and 13 Jbeta primers that the PCR ran. Clones were sequenced by immunoSEQ multiplex PCR, and TCRdb holds only the in-frame ones, with some missing. The table lists some 170,000 clones, about 80% of them singletons. Sequencing was performed on PBMCs. The receptors originated from a man aged 25-40 years in good health and CMV-seronegative.

The chain is built from TRBV2 and TRBJ1-5; D ambiguous. Germline V gene sequence: CDR1 SNHLY, CDR2 FYNNEI. The V end lost 1 base, the J end lost 7 bases, and 14 bases lay between the germline ends. The CDR3 is 15 amino acids. The DNA of the CDR3 is TGTGCCAGCAGTGAAGGGAGGGAGGGCAGGCAGCCCCAGCATTTT. This sequence encodes CASSEGREGRQPQHF.

This chain joins TRBV30 and TRBJ1-1; D may be TRBD1 (6 bases). Trimming removed 0 bases at V and 6 bases at J, with 8 bases between. The CDR3 loop spans 12 amino acids. Looked up from germline, CDR1 is GTSNPN and CDR2 is SVGIG (reference sequence). CDR3 residues: CAWSVQGAEAFF. The CDR3 DNA follows: TGTGCCTGGAGTGTACAGGGTGCTGAAGCTTTCTTT.

V gene TRBV5-1 combines with J gene TRBJ2-7; 7 nucleotides agree with TRBD1. CDR3 length: 13 residues. J was trimmed by 4 bases and V by 5 bases; bases with no gene match: 6. Germline CDR1 reads SGHRS; CDR2 reads YFSETQ. The chain's CDR3 is CASRLTGKYEQYF. The CDR3 coding sequence is TGCGCCAGCAGGTTGACAGGGAAGTACGAGCAGTACTTC.

This clone has only one observation. One end of the junction varies from germline; a read error may be responsible. The chain employs TRBV5-1 and TRBJ2-7; weak D call: TRBD1 (5 bases). Germline V CDR1 and CDR2: SGHRS, YFSETQ. The CDR3 loop spans 14 amino acids. CDR3: CASSFGHLSYEQDF. CDR3 coding DNA: TGCGCCAGCAGCTTTGGACACCTCTCCTACGAGCAGGACTTC.

This clone was counted only a few times. The V gene is TRBV6-5, the J gene TRBJ1-4; no clear D gene. Looked up from germline, CDR1 is MNHEY and CDR2 is SVGAGI. CDR3 length: 12 residues. V was pared by 4 bases and J by 8 bases, with 8 bases between. The chain's CDR3 is CASSSSGEKLFF. CDR3 in DNA: TGTGCCAGCAGTTCCTCCGGGGAAAAACTGTTTTTT.